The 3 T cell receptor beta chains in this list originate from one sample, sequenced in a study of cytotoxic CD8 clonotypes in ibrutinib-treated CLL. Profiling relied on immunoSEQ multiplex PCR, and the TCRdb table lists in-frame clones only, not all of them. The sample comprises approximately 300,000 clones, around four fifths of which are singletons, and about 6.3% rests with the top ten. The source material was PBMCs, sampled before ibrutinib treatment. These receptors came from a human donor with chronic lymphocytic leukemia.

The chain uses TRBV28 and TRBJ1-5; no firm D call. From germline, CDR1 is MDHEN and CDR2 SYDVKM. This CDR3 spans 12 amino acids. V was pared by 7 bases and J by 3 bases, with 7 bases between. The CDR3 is CASTFSNQPQHF. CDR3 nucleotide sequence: TGTGCCAGCACCTTCTCCAATCAGCCCCAGCATTTT.

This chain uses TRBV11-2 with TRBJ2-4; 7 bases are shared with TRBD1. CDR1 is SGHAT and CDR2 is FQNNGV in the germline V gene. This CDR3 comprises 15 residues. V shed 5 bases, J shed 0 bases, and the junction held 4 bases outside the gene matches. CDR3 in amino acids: CASSRGQKAKNIQYF. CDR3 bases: TGTGCCAGCAGCAGGGGGCAAAAAGCCAAAAACATTCAGTACTTC.

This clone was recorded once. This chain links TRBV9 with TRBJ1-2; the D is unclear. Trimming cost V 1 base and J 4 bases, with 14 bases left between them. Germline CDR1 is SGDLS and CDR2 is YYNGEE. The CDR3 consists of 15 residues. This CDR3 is CASSVTPRAPYGYTF. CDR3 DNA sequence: TGTGCCAGCAGCGTAACCCCCCGGGCGCCCTATGGCTACACCTTC.